This TCR beta chain comes out of a study of T-cell memory formation after mild COVID-19. Study-wide context: Each donor largely had its own TCR clusters.

The table lists this clonotype with a few counts. Its antigen is still unknown. The V gene end was trimmed by 5 bases and the J gene end by 5 bases; junction bases not matched to a gene: 8. The CDR3 has 16 amino acids. Germline V lookup: CDR1 LNHNV, CDR2 YYDKDF (reference sequence). Study results and limitations: Of the contracting clones, CD4+ ones lay mainly in CM and EM, and CD8+ ones in EMRA. The study detected some responding clones in pre-infection memory, suggesting cross-reactive memory joined.

MiXCR was run by TCRdb on the 5' RACE reads, yielding one entry per CDR3 protein. The profile shows 300,000 to 400,000 distinct CDR3 sequences, roughly 13% of them singletons. Sequencing was performed on PBMCs or a T cell subset sorted from them (not recorded which). This clonotype was obtained from a young man who had mild COVID-19 (a few samples of this study predate the infection). Cell type and time point are not known. The chain is built from TRBV15 and TRBJ2-3; 12 bases match TRBD2. The CDR3 sequence: CATSLTSGGRGDTQYF. CDR3 DNA: TGTGCCACCAGCCTGACTAGCGGGGGACGTGGAGATACGCAGTATTTT.